Shown below are 14 T cell receptor beta chains from a single sample sequenced in a study of blood T cell repertoires in COVID-19. Data came from immunoSEQ multiplex PCR; TCRdb stores just in-frame clones and leaves some out. Of fewer than 200,000 clones listed, 84% are singletons. Sequencing used peripheral blood. Source of these receptors: a man in his forties or fifties who had recovered from COVID-19.

The chain couples TRBV3-1 (or the pseudogene TRBV3-2) to TRBJ1-1; no clear D. The CDR3 is made up of 14 amino acids. The V end was cut by 3 bases, the J end by 4 bases, with 12 bases between. Per germline, CDR1 LGHDT and CDR2 YNNKEL (reference sequence). CDR3: CASSQFGPGTEAFF. For the CDR3, the DNA is TGTGCCAGCAGCCAGTTTGGTCCGGGCACTGAAGCTTTCTTT.

This chain uses TRBV28 with TRBJ1-5, with D perhaps matching TRBD1 (6 bases). CDR1 MDHEN and CDR2 SYDVKM come from the germline V gene. With 1 base removed from V and 0 bases from J, the gap between germline ends came to 13 bases. The CDR3 runs to 17 residues. For the CDR3, the DNA is TGTGCCAGCAGTTTATTACCGGGACATAATAGCAATCAGCCCCAGCATTTT. It codes for CASSLLPGHNSNQPQHF.

This clone was observed a few times. The chain carries TRBV7-6 and TRBJ2-1, with 10 bases identical to TRBD2. Losses at the gene ends were 0 bases for V and 8 bases for J; bases not matched to a gene: 7. The germline CDR1 and CDR2 sequences are SGHVS and FNYEAQ. The CDR3 contains 16 residues. The CDR3 sequence: CASSLAAQRGGHEQFF. The CDR3 bases are TGTGCCAGCAGCTTAGCGGCCCAGCGGGGGGGCCATGAGCAGTTCTTC. The whole variable domain, remainder taken from reference TRBV7-6 and TRBJ2-1, is GAGVSQSPRYKVTKRGQDVALRCDPISGHVSLYWYRQALGQGPEFLTYFNYEAQQDKSGLPNDRFSAERPEGSISTLTIQRTEQRDSAMYRCASSLAAQRGGHEQFFGPGTRLTVL.

This clone was detected only once. The chain is built from TRBV5-6 and TRBJ2-2; D is possibly TRBD1 (6 bases). The germline V gene has CDR1 SGHDT and CDR2 YYEEEE. The CDR3 sequence is 15 residues long. The V gene lost 2 bases and the J gene lost 3 bases, with 11 bases spanning the gap. As DNA, the CDR3 is TGTGCCAGCAGCTTTGGGACACTCCACACCGGGGAGCTGTTTTTT. Protein product: CASSFGTLHTGELFF.

The chain joins TRBV4-3 to TRBJ2-1; TRBD2 aligns across 8 bases. Germline CDR1 and CDR2: LGHNA and YSLEER. The CDR3 is made up of 17 amino acids. V lost 1 base and J lost 7; bases outside the gene matches: 12. This CDR3 is CASSQVPGGGSGNEQFF. The CDR3, as DNA: TGCGCCAGCAGCCAAGTCCCCGGGGGGGGTTCCGGGAATGAGCAGTTCTTC.

The chain employs TRBV6-2 or TRBV6-3 and TRBJ1-2, with D possibly matching TRBD1 (5 bases). Trimming pared 0 bases from V and 6 bases from J, leaving 14 bases between. This CDR3 is 15 amino acids long. Germline lookup yields CDR1 MNHEY and CDR2 SVGEGT. The chain's CDR3 is CASSYSPDRADGYTF. CDR3 sequence (DNA): TGTGCCAGCAGTTACTCACCCGACAGAGCTGATGGCTACACCTTC.

The V call is TRBV6-2 or TRBV6-3, the J call TRBJ2-5, with 16 bases lining up with TRBD2. The length of the CDR3 is 16 residues. V lost 5 bases and J lost 5; bases outside the gene matches: 5. Germline CDR1 and CDR2: MNHEY and SVGEGT. The DNA for the CDR3 is TGTGCCAGCAGTCCCGGGACTAGCGGGGGGGCTGAGACCCAGTACTTC. It specifies CASSPGTSGGAETQYF.

This chain uses TRBV25-1 with TRBJ2-3, with D possibly being TRBD1 (5 bases). Germline CDR1 and CDR2: MGHDK and SYGVNS. CDR3 length: 14 residues. V gave up 2 bases and J gave up 6 bases, with 12 bases separating them. The CDR3 loop reads CASSEDGAVDTQYF. The CDR3 DNA is TGTGCCAGCAGTGAAGATGGGGCAGTTGATACGCAGTATTTT.

The chain has TRBV6-5 and TRBJ1-1, with D maybe TRBD1 (5 bases). The CDR3 runs 16 residues. CDR1 MNHEY and CDR2 SVGAGI come from the germline V gene. V gave up 0 bases and J gave up 4 bases, with 15 bases separating them. The CDR3 DNA reads TGTGCCAGCAGTTACTCAAAGACAGAGTGGGGCACTGAAGCTTTCTTT. Amino acids: CASSYSKTEWGTEAFF.

This clone was detected once. The genes are TRBV6-5 and TRBJ1-2; possible D gene TRBD1, 6 bases. Germline V gene data show CDR1 as MNHEY and CDR2 as SVGAGI. CDR3 length: 13 residues. V dropped 6 bases and J dropped 2 bases, with 10 bases sitting between them. The DNA for the CDR3 is TGTGCCAGCAGAAGGACAGCGAACTATGGCTACACCTTC. Translating it yields CASRRTANYGYTF.

The gene calls are TRBV5-8 and TRBJ2-1; TRBD2 might be the D (6 bases). V was trimmed by 1 base and J by 8 bases, leaving 13 bases between them. The CDR3 is 14 residues long. The germline gives CDR1 SGHTS, CDR2 YDEGEE. As DNA, the CDR3 is TGTGCCAGCAGCTTGATTTCGTGGGAGGATGAGCAGTTCTTC. Translated, it gives CASSLISWEDEQFF.

With respect to this clone: The germline gene is not matched at one end of the junction; a read error may be the cause. The V call is TRBV7-7, the J call TRBJ2-1; 8 bases line up with TRBD1. CDR1 is SSHAT, CDR2 FNYEAQ, per germline (reference sequence). The CDR3 spans 12 residues. CDR3 nucleotide sequence: TGTGCTAGCAGCCGGACAGGGCGGGAGCAGTTCTTC. This sequence encodes CASSRTGREQFF.

V is TRBV30 and J is TRBJ2-1; a possible D gene is TRBD1 (6 bases). Germline values: CDR1 GTSNPN, CDR2 SVGIG (reference sequence). Trimming stripped 6 bases from V and 3 bases from J, with 12 bases between. The CDR3 loop spans 13 amino acids. The CDR3 protein is CACWDIYYNEQFF. Written as DNA, the CDR3 is TGTGCCTGTTGGGACATCTACTACAATGAGCAGTTCTTC. Together with reference TRBV30 and TRBJ2-1, the CDR3 gives the full variable domain: SQTIHQWPATLVQPVGSPLSLECTVEGTSNPNLYWYRQAAGRGLQLLFYSVGIGQISSEVPQNLSASRPQDRQFILSSKKLLLSDSGFYLCACWDIYYNEQFFGPGTRLTVL.

This CDR3 reads CASSRLAESTDTQYF. CDR3 DNA sequence: TGTGCCAGCAGCCGACTAGCGGAGAGCACAGATACGCAGTATTTT. The V and J genes are TRBV7-6 and TRBJ2-3, with 9 positions matching TRBD2. V was clipped by 5 bases and J by 0 bases; unmatched bases: 3. The CDR3 is 15 residues long. CDR1 SGHVS and CDR2 FNYEAQ come from the germline V gene.